One sample yielded the 27 T cell receptor beta chains listed below, sequenced in a study of molecular identifiers for immune sequencing clone quantification. Each CDR3 protein is one row after TCRdb ran MiXCR on the PCR reads. The sample lists about 640,000 distinct CDR3 sequences, about 20% occurring once. The source material was naive CD8+ T cells from blood, with Jurkat cell RNA spiked in. Specified subset: FACS-sorted CD8+CD4-CCR7+CD45RA+ naive T cells. The receptor set was obtained from a human donor in good health. Some libraries in this study had Jurkat cell RNA spiked in.

In the case of this clonotype: A single base separates this from a much larger clone, so it may be a read error. In this CDR3 the conserved last residue, phenylalanine or tryptophan, is missing, so a read error is likely. The genes are TRBV7-9 and TRBJ2-7, with D maybe TRBD2 (5 bases). The CDR3 spans 13 residues. V was pared by 4 bases and J by 9 bases, with 16 bases between. Germline-derived CDR1 and CDR2 are SEHNR and FQNEAQ (reference sequence). CDR3 sequence reads: CASSYATAEGQYL. In nucleotides, the CDR3 is TGTGCCAGCAGCTATGCCACAGCGGAAGGGCAGTACCTC.

This clonotype was observed a few times. This chain uses TRBV20-1 with TRBJ2-7, with a tentative D call TRBD2 (5 bases). The V end lost 0 bases, the J end lost 3 bases, and 15 bases lay between the germline ends. Germline CDR1 is DFQATT and CDR2 is SNEGSKA (reference sequence). The CDR3 extends over 15 amino acids. The CDR3 DNA reads as TGCAGTGCTAGAGATTTCGAGGGTCCCCTCTACGAGCAGTACTTC. Its protein is CSARDFEGPLYEQYF.

This clonotype was counted many times. The chain combines TRBV5-1 with TRBJ1-1, with a weak D call TRBD1 (5 bases). The CDR3 totals 14 residues. V was clipped by 1 base and J by 5 bases, with 12 bases between them. Germline values: CDR1 SGHRS, CDR2 YFSETQ. DNA of the CDR3: TGCGCCAGCAGCTTGTCTCCAGGGTGGACTGAAGCTTTCTTT. It yields the protein CASSLSPGWTEAFF.

This clonotype was detected only a few times. The J gene is TRBJ2-5, the V gene TRBV9, with D perhaps TRBD2 (6 bases). V dropped 0 bases and J dropped 3 bases, with 9 bases sitting between them. Germline V CDR1 and CDR2: SGDLS, YYNGEE. The CDR3 runs 14 residues. The CDR3 loop reads CASSVGGVEETQYF. In DNA, the CDR3 is TGTGCCAGCAGCGTAGGGGGGGTAGAAGAGACCCAGTACTTC.

This clonotype was detected ten times or more. The chain links TRBV30 to TRBJ1-5; D uncertain. Germline CDR1 reads GTSNPN; CDR2 reads SVGIG (reference sequence). The CDR3 is made up of 15 amino acids. With 0 bases removed from V and 0 bases from J, the gap between germline ends came to 9 bases. DNA for the CDR3: TGTGCCTGGAGTGTTGGAGGGTTTAGCAATCAGCCCCAGCATTTT. Protein sequence: CAWSVGGFSNQPQHF.

This sequence joins TRBV12-3 or TRBV12-4 and TRBJ2-5, with D perhaps being TRBD1 or TRBD2 (5 bases each). Trimming removed 5 bases at V and 4 bases at J, with 17 bases between. The CDR3 covers 15 residues. The CDR3 sequence: CASSEGTTGGETQYF. The CDR3 DNA is TGTGCCAGCAGTGAAGGGACCACTGGGGGAGAGACCCAGTACTTC.

This clonotype has ten or more counts. The gene calls are TRBV27 and TRBJ1-1; 8 bases align to TRBD1. Per germline, CDR1 MNHEY and CDR2 SMNVEV (reference sequence). Trimming took 5 bases from V and 4 from J; bases not matched to a gene: 0. The CDR3 runs 12 residues. The CDR3 is CASSDRGTEAFF. CDR3 nucleotide sequence: TGTGCCAGCAGTGACAGGGGCACTGAAGCTTTCTTT.

Ten or more counts support this clonotype. The chain employs TRBV27 and TRBJ2-6; the D is unclear. The CDR3 has 14 residues. Trimming left V 7 bases short and J 1 base short, with 8 bases between. The germline V gene has CDR1 MNHEY and CDR2 SMNVEV (reference sequence). The CDR3 loop reads CASMQGSGANVLTF. CDR3 sequence (DNA): TGTGCCAGCATGCAAGGGTCTGGGGCCAACGTCCTGACTTTC.

The CDR3 is CASSLFHYGGGVYEQYF. CDR3 coding DNA: TGTGCCAGCAGCTTATTTCACTACGGGGGCGGCGTATACGAGCAGTACTTC. This chain joins TRBV11-2 and TRBJ2-7, with D perhaps being TRBD1 or TRBD2 (6 bases each). There are 17 residues in the CDR3. Germline CDR1 reads SGHAT; CDR2 reads FQNNGV. The germline V and J ends were trimmed by 2 bases and 4 bases, with 21 bases remaining between them.

This sequence joins TRBV6-5 and TRBJ2-7, with 8 nucleotides matching TRBD2. Germline CDR1 MNHEY, CDR2 SVGAGI. The CDR3 runs to 17 residues. With V trimmed by 0 bases and J by 0 bases, 7 bases remained unmatched. In DNA, the CDR3 is TGTGCCAGCAGTTACTCCCGGGGGGGTTTGGTCTCCTACGAGCAGTACTTC. Encoded protein: CASSYSRGGLVSYEQYF.

This sequence joins TRBV5-6 and TRBJ2-7; the match to TRBD1 covers 7 bases. Per the germline V gene, CDR1 is SGHDT and CDR2 is YYEEEE. There are 15 residues in the CDR3. J lost 2 bases, V lost 3 bases, and 8 bases had no gene match. CDR3 nucleotide sequence: TGTGCCAGCAGCTGGGATAGACAGGGAACCTACGAGCAGTACTTC. Protein product: CASSWDRQGTYEQYF.

This clonotype was detected many times. CDR3 region: CASSYTIKGGSTDTQYF. The CDR3 nucleotides read TGTGCCAGCAGCTACACCATAAAAGGGGGAAGCACAGATACGCAGTATTTT. V gene TRBV7-9 combines with J gene TRBJ2-3; D might be TRBD1 (6 bases). The germline V gene has CDR1 SEHNR and CDR2 FQNEAQ (reference sequence). The germline V and J ends were trimmed by 4 bases and 0 bases, with 17 bases remaining between them. The CDR3 has 17 residues. The full variable domain, its missing parts supplied by reference TRBV7-9 and TRBJ2-3, is DTGVSQNPRHKITKRGQNVTFRCDPISEHNRLYWYRQTLGQGPEFLTYFQNEAQLEKSRLLSDRFSAERPKGSFSTLEIQRTEQGDSAMYLCASSYTIKGGSTDTQYFGPGTRLTVL.

A note on this clonotype: A much more abundant neighbour one base away suggests this may be a read error. The chain couples TRBV20-1 to TRBJ1-1, with 8 bases that match TRBD1. The CDR3 has 14 amino acids. The germline CDR1 and CDR2 sequences are DFQATT and SNEGSKA (reference sequence). V lost 5 bases to trimming and J lost 4 bases; unmatched junction nucleotides: 9. CDR3 bases: TGCAGTGCTTTCAGGACAGGGACGAGCACTGAAGCTTTCTTT. This sequence encodes CSAFRTGTSTEAFF.

This clonotype has just a few counts. The chain uses TRBV4-1 and TRBJ2-7; TRBD2 matches at 9 bases. Germline V gives CDR1 MGHRA, CDR2 YSYEKL. V lost 4 bases, J lost 1 base, and 5 bases stayed unmatched. The CDR3 spans 15 residues. The CDR3 nucleotides are TGCGCCAGCAGCCGAAGAGCGGGGGGTTCCTACGAGCAGTACTTC. It translates to CASSRRAGGSYEQYF.

The V call is TRBV19, the J call TRBJ2-3; 8 nucleotides agree with TRBD2. Germline CDR1 is LNHDA and CDR2 is SQIVND (reference sequence). With 4 bases clipped from V and 1 base from J, the junction kept 16 bases outside the gene matches. The CDR3 loop spans 19 amino acids. The CDR3 DNA reads TGTGCCAGTAGTAAACGACTAGCGACCCTTACCGGGGGCACAGATACGCAGTATTTT. It specifies CASSKRLATLTGGTDTQYF.

A note on this clonotype: A clone one base away is much larger, so this may be a read error. The rearrangement uses TRBV9 and TRBJ1-1, with D uncertain. CDR3 length: 14 residues. The V gene's germline CDR1 is SGDLS and CDR2 YYNGEE. V lost 0 bases and J lost 5, with 11 bases in between. The DNA of the CDR3 is TGTGCCAGCAGCGTAGAGGTAGAGGGTACTGAAGCTTTCTTT. Translating it yields CASSVEVEGTEAFF. The entire variable domain, with the rest obtained from reference TRBV9 and TRBJ1-1, is as follows: DSGVTQTPKHLITATGQRVTLRCSPRSGDLSVYWYQQSLDQGLQFLIQYYNGEERAKGNILERFSAQQFPDLHSELNLSSLELGDSALYFCASSVEVEGTEAFFGQGTRLTVV.

This clonotype was seen many times. The chain recombines TRBV7-9 with TRBJ2-5; D remains ambiguous. The CDR3 runs to 14 residues. Germline V gene sequence: CDR1 SEHNR, CDR2 FQNEAQ (reference sequence). Trimming left V 3 bases short and J 4 bases short, with 12 bases between. CDR3 protein: CASSFGQLGETQYF. CDR3 DNA: TGTGCCAGCAGCTTCGGTCAGCTCGGAGAGACCCAGTACTTC.

This clonotype was recorded many times. The gene calls are TRBV9 and TRBJ2-3; D not certain. The germline gives CDR1 SGDLS, CDR2 YYNGEE. The CDR3 sequence is 16 residues long. Trimming cost V 4 bases and J 1 base, with 16 bases left between them. CDR3 residues: CASSPWTASGTDTQYF. The CDR3 DNA reads as TGTGCCAGCAGCCCCTGGACCGCCTCAGGCACAGATACGCAGTATTTT.

This clonotype has ten or more counts. This chain links TRBV4-1 with TRBJ2-7, with TRBD2 matching 11 bases. The CDR3 extends over 16 amino acids. The V gene's germline CDR1 is MGHRA and CDR2 YSYEKL. Unmatched junction bases numbered 4, after V lost 0 bases and J lost 3 bases. CDR3 loop: CASSQDPGTSGYEQYF. CDR3 bases: TGCGCCAGCAGCCAAGACCCCGGGACTAGCGGCTACGAGCAGTACTTC.

This clonotype was recorded a few times. The chain links TRBV20-1 to TRBJ2-1, with unresolved D. Germline V gene data show CDR1 as DFQATT and CDR2 as SNEGSKA (reference sequence). The V and J ends lost 0 bases and 4 bases respectively, with 16 bases between them. The length of the CDR3 is 16 residues. The CDR3 spells CSARDGRQASYNEQFF. DNA for the CDR3: TGCAGTGCTAGAGATGGTCGGCAGGCGTCTTACAATGAGCAGTTCTTC.

This clonotype was found many times. The gene calls are TRBV7-8 and TRBJ1-1; TRBD1 aligns across 9 bases. This CDR3 is 17 amino acids long. Losses at the gene ends were 3 bases for V and 1 base for J; bases not matched to a gene: 9. Germline V gene lookup returns CDR1 SGHVS and CDR2 FQNEAQ. The CDR3 loop is CASSFETGGQWNTEAFF. In nucleotides, the CDR3 is TGTGCCAGCAGCTTTGAGACAGGGGGGCAGTGGAACACTGAAGCTTTCTTT.

The table lists this clonotype with many counts. The chain is built from TRBV6-5 and TRBJ2-1, with D perhaps TRBD2 (5 bases). CDR1 and CDR2 from the germline V gene are MNHEY and SVGAGI. The V end lost 6 bases, the J end lost 2 bases, and 14 bases lay between the germline ends. This CDR3 has 15 residues. The DNA of the CDR3 is TGTGCCAGCAGCCTTACGAGGGTAACCTACAATGAGCAGTTCTTC. Amino acid sequence: CASSLTRVTYNEQFF.

V usage is TRBV4-1 and J usage is TRBJ1-2; D might be TRBD1 (5 bases). Germline values: CDR1 MGHRA, CDR2 YSYEKL. The CDR3 is 15 residues long. Trimming took off 0 bases at V and 4 bases at J, with 12 bases between the two ends. CDR3 nucleotide sequence: TGCGCCAGCAGCCAAGATAAATGGGGGAGCTATGGCTACACCTTC. Translating gives CASSQDKWGSYGYTF.

In the case of this clonotype: This may stem from a read error, because a much larger clone lies one nucleotide away. V is TRBV9 and J is TRBJ1-1; D is unclear. V was pared by 3 bases and J by 6 bases, with 12 bases between. Germline V gene data show CDR1 as SGDLS and CDR2 as YYNGEE. The length of the CDR3 is 13 residues. CDR3: CASSALSGAEAFF. The DNA for the CDR3 is TGTGCCAGCAGCGCACTTTCTGGAGCTGAAGCTTTCTTT.

The gene calls are TRBV4-2 and TRBJ2-7, with D uncertain. There are 13 residues in the CDR3. The V and J ends lost 2 bases and 3 bases respectively, with 8 bases between them. Germline loops: CDR1 LGHNA, CDR2 YNFKEQ. The CDR3 here is CASSQYEYYEQYF. The DNA for the CDR3 is TGTGCCAGCAGCCAATACGAATACTACGAGCAGTACTTC.

This clonotype was recorded at least ten times. The V call is TRBV27, the J call TRBJ2-1, with 8 positions matching TRBD1. J was trimmed by 0 bases and V by 5 bases; bases with no gene match: 12. CDR1 is MNHEY and CDR2 is SMNVEV in the germline V gene (reference sequence). The length of the CDR3 is 18 residues. CDR3 sequence (DNA): TGTGCCAGCAGTCCCATCAGGACAGGGAGAAGCTCCTACAATGAGCAGTTCTTC. As protein: CASSPIRTGRSSYNEQFF.

This clonotype was found many times. V usage is TRBV27 and J usage is TRBJ1-5, with 7 bases lining up with TRBD1. The CDR3 contains 15 residues. The junction had 6 bases not matched to a gene; V was cut back by 0 bases and J by 7 bases. CDR1 is MNHEY, CDR2 SMNVEV, per germline (reference sequence). CDR3 region: CASSLSTGQNQPQHF. In nucleotides, the CDR3 is TGTGCCAGCAGTTTATCGACGGGACAGAACCAGCCCCAGCATTTT.